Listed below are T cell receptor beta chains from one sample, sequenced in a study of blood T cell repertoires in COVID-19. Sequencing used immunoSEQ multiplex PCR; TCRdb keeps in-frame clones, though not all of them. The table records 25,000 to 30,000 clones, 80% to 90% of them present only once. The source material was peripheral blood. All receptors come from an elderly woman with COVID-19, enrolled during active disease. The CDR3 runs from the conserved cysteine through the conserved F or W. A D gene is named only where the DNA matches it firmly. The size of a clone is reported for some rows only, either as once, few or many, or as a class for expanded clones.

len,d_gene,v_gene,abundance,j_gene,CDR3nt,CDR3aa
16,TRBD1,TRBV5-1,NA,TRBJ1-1,TGCGCCAGCAGCTTCCCCATGGGACAGGGGAACACTGAAGCTTTCTTT,CASSFPMGQGNTEAFF
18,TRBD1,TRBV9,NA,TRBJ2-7,TGTGCCAGCAGCGTAGACCCCTCCGGGACAGGGGTGTTTGCCGAGCAGTACTTC,CASSVDPSGTGVFAEQYF
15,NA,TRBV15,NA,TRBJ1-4,TGTGCCACCAGCAGAGTGCCGGGATCTAATGAAAAACTGTTTTTT,CATSRVPGSNEKLFF
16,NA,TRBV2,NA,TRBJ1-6,TGTGCCAGCAGTGAAACCTCCGGGACTAGTCCTTCACCCCTCCACTTT,CASSETSGTSPSPLHF
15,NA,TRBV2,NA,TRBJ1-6,TGTGCCAGCAGTGCATCTGGACTGACTAATTCACCCCTCCACTTT,CASSASGLTNSPLHF
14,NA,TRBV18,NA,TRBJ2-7,TGTGCCAGCTCACCACCGGGCAGTGCCTACGAGCAGTACTTC,CASSPPGSAYEQYF
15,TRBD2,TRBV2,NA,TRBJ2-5,TGTGCCAGCAGTGAAACGCAGCGGGGGGGAGAGACCCAGTACTTC,CASSETQRGGETQYF
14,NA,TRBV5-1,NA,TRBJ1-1,TGCGCCAGCAGCATGGGGACTTCGAACACTGAAGCTTTCTTT,CASSMGTSNTEAFF
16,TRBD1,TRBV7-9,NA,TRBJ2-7,TGTGCCAGCAGCTTACTTACGGGACAGGGTGATGGCGAGCAGTACTTC,CASSLLTGQGDGEQYF
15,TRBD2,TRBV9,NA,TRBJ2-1,TGTGCCAGCAGCATGCTAGCGGGGGGGATCAATGAGCAGTTCTTC,CASSMLAGGINEQFF
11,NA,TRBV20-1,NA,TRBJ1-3,TGCAGTGCAAAACAGGGAAACACCATATATTTT,CSAKQGNTIYF
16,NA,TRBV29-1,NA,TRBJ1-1,TGCAGCGTCTGGGGCCTACAATTTCCTTTGAACACTGAAGCTTTCTTT,CSVWGLQFPLNTEAFF
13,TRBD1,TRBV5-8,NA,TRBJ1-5,TGTGCCAGCAGCGCGGACAGGGATCAGCCCCAGCATTTT,CASSADRDQPQHF
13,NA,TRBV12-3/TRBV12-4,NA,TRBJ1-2,TGTGCCAGCAGCCCTGACAGAGGTTATGGCTACACCTTC,CASSPDRGYGYTF
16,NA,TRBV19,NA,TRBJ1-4,TGTGCCAGTAGCGCCAACGCGGGGGCAACTAATGAAAAACTGTTTTTT,CASSANAGATNEKLFF
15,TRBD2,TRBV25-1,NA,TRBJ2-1,TGTGCCAGCAGTGGCGGGGGGAGTGTGGGCAATGAGCAGTTCTTC,CASSGGGSVGNEQFF
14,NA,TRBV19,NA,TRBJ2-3,TGTGCCAGTAGTATCCGCCGGGAGACAGATACGCAGTATTTT,CASSIRRETDTQYF
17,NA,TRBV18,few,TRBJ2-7,TGTGCCAGCTCACCACCCCGGGACAACTTTTTCCATTACGAGCAGTACTTC,CASSPPRDNFFHYEQYF
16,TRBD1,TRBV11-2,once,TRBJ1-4,TGTGCCAGCAGCCCTAGCCTCAAGGGGGCGGTCGAAAAACTGTTTTTT,CASSPSLKGAVEKLFF
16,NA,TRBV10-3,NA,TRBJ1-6,TGTGCCATCAGTGAGTCAGGCGGTTCCTATAATTCACCCCTCCACTTT,CAISESGGSYNSPLHF
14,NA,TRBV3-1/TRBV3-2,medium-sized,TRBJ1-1,TGTGCCAGCAGCCAAGAACAGGGGAACACTGAAGCTTTCTTT,CASSQEQGNTEAFF
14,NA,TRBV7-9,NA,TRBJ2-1,TGTGCCAGCAGCACTGGACCGCAGGGCCACGAGCAGTTCTTC,CASSTGPQGHEQFF
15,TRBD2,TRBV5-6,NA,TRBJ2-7,TGTGCCAGCAGCTTGATAGCGGGGGGGGCCTACGAGCAGTACTTC,CASSLIAGGAYEQYF
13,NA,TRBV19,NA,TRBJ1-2,TGTGCCAGTAGCCCACAGGTGAACTATGGCTACACCTTC,CASSPQVNYGYTF
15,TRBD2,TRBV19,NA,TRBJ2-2,TGTGCCAGTACACGACTAGCGGGGAACACCGGGGAGCTGTTTTTT,CASTRLAGNTGELFF
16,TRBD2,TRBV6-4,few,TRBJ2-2,TGTGCCAGCAGTGATTCCGGGGGGGGTCACACCGGGGAGCTGTTTTTT,CASSDSGGGHTGELFF
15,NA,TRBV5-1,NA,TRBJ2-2,TGCGCCAGCAGCTTGGGACAGAAAAACACCGGGGAGCTGTTTTTT,CASSLGQKNTGELFF
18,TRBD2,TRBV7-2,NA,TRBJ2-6,TGTGCCAGCAGCTCGACGGGACTAGCGGGAGCGGGGGCCAACGTCCTGACTTTC,CASSSTGLAGAGANVLTF
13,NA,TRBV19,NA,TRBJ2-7,TGTGCCAGTAGTATTTCCCTTTCGTACGAGCAGTACTTC,CASSISLSYEQYF
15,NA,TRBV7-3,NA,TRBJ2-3,TGTGCCAGCAGCCAAGGGGGTGTTGGCACAGATACGCAGTATTTT,CASSQGGVGTDTQYF
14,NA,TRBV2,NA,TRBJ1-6,TGTGCCAGCAGTGAAGACCCCGACATTTCACCCCTCCACTTT,CASSEDPDISPLHF
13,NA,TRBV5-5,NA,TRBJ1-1,TGTGCCAGCAGCCGAAACGGGAACACTGAAGCTTTCTTT,CASSRNGNTEAFF
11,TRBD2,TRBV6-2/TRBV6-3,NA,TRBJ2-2,TGTGCCAGCAGTATCGGGGGGAAGCTGTTTTTT,CASSIGGKLFF
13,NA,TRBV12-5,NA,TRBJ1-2,TGTGCTAGTGGTTTGGTCCAACTAGGCGGCTACACCTTC,CASGLVQLGGYTF
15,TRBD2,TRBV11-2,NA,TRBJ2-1,TGTGCCAGCAGCGTAAGCGGGGGGGCCTACAATGAGCAGTTCTTC,CASSVSGGAYNEQFF
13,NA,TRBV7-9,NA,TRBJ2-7,TGTGCCAGCAGCCAGACTAACCGAGACGAGCAGTACTTC,CASSQTNRDEQYF
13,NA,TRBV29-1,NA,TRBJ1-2,TGCAGCGTCGAAGGGGGGCACAACTATGGCTACACCTTC,CSVEGGHNYGYTF
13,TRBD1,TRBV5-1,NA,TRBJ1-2,TGCGCCAGCAGCTTGGGGACAGGTTATGGCTACACCTTC,CASSLGTGYGYTF
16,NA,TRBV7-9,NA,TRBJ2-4,TGTGCCAGCAGCGCGCTAGAGGAGGAGGGCAGGAACATTCAGTACTTC,CASSALEEEGRNIQYF
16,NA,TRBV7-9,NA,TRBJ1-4,TGTGCCAGCAGCTTCCACCGACAGGAGAATAATGAAAAACTGTTTTTT,CASSFHRQENNEKLFF
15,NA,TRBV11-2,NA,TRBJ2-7,TGTGCCAGCAGCTTCCATGGTGGTGAGGGCTACGAGCAGTACTTC,CASSFHGGEGYEQYF
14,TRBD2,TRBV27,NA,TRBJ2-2,TGTGCCAGCAGTTTCTTGGGGGAGGGTGGGGAGCTGTTTTTT,CASSFLGEGGELFF
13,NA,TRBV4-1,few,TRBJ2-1,TGCGCCAGCAGCAATCAGGGCGGTTATGAGCAGTTCTTC,CASSNQGGYEQFF
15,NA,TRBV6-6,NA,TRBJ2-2,TGTGCCACGGCGCGGAGAACCCCGAACACCGGGGAGCTGTTTTTT,CATARRTPNTGELFF
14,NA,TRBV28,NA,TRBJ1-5,TGTGCCAGCAGTTACAGGGTGTCAAATCAGCCCCAGCATTTT,CASSYRVSNQPQHF
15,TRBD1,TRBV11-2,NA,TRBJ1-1,TGTGCCAGCAGCTTAGATGTCGCAGGGGGACCTGAAGCTTTCTTT,CASSLDVAGGPEAFF
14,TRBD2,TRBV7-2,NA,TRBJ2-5,TGTGCCAGCAGCCGCGGGGGGGCGGGGGAGACCCAGTACTTC,CASSRGGAGETQYF
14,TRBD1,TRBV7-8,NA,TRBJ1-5,TGTGCCAGCAGCTTAACGACAGGGGATCAGCCCCAGCATTTT,CASSLTTGDQPQHF
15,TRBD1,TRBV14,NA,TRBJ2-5,TGTGCCAGCAGCCCCATTAGGGACAGGGAAGAGACCCAGTACTTC,CASSPIRDREETQYF
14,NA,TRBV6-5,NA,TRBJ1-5,TGTGCCAGCAGCGACGGGGGGACTAATCAGCCCCAGCATTTT,CASSDGGTNQPQHF
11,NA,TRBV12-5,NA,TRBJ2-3,TGTGCTAGTGGTTTGGGAGGTACGCAGTATTTT,CASGLGGTQYF
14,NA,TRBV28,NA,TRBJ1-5,TGTGCCAGCAGTCGAGGGGGTAGCAATCAGCCCCAGCATTTT,CASSRGGSNQPQHF
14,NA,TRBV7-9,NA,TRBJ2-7,TGTGCCAGCACCCTTCTCGGAGCCGTTTACGAGCAGTACTTC,CASTLLGAVYEQYF